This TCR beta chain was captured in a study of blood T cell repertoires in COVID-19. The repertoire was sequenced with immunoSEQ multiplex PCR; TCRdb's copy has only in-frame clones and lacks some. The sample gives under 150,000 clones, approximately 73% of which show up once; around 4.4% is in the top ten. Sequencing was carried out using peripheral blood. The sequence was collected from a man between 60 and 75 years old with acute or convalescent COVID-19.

Written as DNA, the CDR3 is TGTGCCAGCAGCTCGTTAGCGGGAGTAAACACCGGGGAGCTGTTTTTT. Its translation: CASSSLAGVNTGELFF. This chain joins TRBV3-1 (or the pseudogene TRBV3-2) and TRBJ2-2, with 9 bases lining up with TRBD2. Germline CDR1 LGHDT, CDR2 YNNKEL (reference sequence). With 5 bases clipped from V and 2 bases from J, the junction kept 6 bases outside the gene matches. The CDR3 is 16 amino acids.